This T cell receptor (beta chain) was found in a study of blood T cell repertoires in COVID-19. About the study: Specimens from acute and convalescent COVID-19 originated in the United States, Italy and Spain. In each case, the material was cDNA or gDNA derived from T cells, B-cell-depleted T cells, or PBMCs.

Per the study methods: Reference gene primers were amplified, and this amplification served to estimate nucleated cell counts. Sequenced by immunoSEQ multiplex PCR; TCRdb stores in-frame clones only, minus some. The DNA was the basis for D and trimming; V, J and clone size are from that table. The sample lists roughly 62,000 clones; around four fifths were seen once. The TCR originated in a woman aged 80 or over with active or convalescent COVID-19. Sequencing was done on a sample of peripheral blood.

CDR3 sequence reads: CASSRPGQGGEKLFF. The CDR3 DNA is TGTGCCAGCAGTCGACCAGGACAGGGTGGGGAAAAACTGTTTTTT. The genes are TRBV6-5 and TRBJ1-4; 8 nucleotides align to TRBD1. V shed 5 bases, J shed 8 bases, and the junction held 10 bases outside the gene matches. Germline V gene sequence: CDR1 MNHEY, CDR2 SVGAGI. CDR3 length: 15 amino acids.